The 22 T cell receptor beta chains presented below share a single source sample, sequenced in a study of graft-versus-host responses after intestinal transplantation. The protocol was immunoSEQ multiplex PCR, while the TCRdb copy is restricted to in-frame clones and leaves out a portion. The table includes tens of thousands of clones, around nine tenths detected once. This specimen consisted of PBMCs, obtained almost 120 days after intestinal transplantation. The receptors originated from a human patient who received an intestinal transplant, so some T cells may come from the graft donor.

The chain is built from TRBV28 and TRBJ2-3; 8 nucleotides align to TRBD2. This CDR3 region has 19 residues. V trimming: 3 bases; J trimming: 3 bases; junction bases outside the gene matches: 17. Looked up from germline, CDR1 is MDHEN and CDR2 is SYDVKM. The CDR3 here is CASSFTRREVWSGTDTQYF. The CDR3 bases are TGTGCCAGCAGTTTTACACGGCGGGAGGTTTGGAGTGGGACAGATACGCAGTATTTT. The entire variable domain, with the rest obtained from reference TRBV28 and TRBJ2-3, is as follows: DVKVTQSSRYLVKRTGEKVFLECVQDMDHENMFWYRQDPGLGLRLIYFSYDVKMKEKGDIPEGYSVSREKKERFSLILESASTNQTSMYLCASSFTRREVWSGTDTQYFGPGTRLTVL.

The CDR3 loop is CASSQGDRNSPLHF. The DNA of the CDR3 is TGCGCCAGCAGCCAAGGGGACAGAAATTCACCCCTCCACTTT. The chain is built from TRBV4-1 and TRBJ1-6; 7 nucleotides line up with TRBD1. Germline V CDR1 and CDR2: MGHRA, YSYEKL. The CDR3 spans 14 residues. Losses at the gene ends were 1 base for V and 7 bases for J; bases not matched to a gene: 1.

V is TRBV11-2 and J is TRBJ2-4; maybe TRBD2 (5 bases). Trimming left V 3 bases short and J 6 bases short, with 9 bases between. Germline CDR1 and CDR2: SGHAT and FQNNGV. The CDR3 sequence is 13 residues long. DNA of the CDR3: TGTGCCAGCAGCTTCGGACTGGGAAACATTCAGTACTTC. Residues: CASSFGLGNIQYF. Filled out from reference TRBV11-2 and TRBJ2-4, the complete variable domain reads EAGVAQSPRYKIIEKRQSVAFWCNPISGHATLYWYQQILGQGPKLLIQFQNNGVVDDSQLPKDRFSAERLKGVDSTLKIQPAKLEDSAVYLCASSFGLGNIQYFGAGTRLSVL.

J is TRBJ2-5 and V is TRBV19, with 10 nucleotides matching TRBD1. The CDR3 sequence is 15 residues long. Germline loops: CDR1 LNHDA, CDR2 SQIVND (reference sequence). V trimming: 5 bases; J trimming: 9 bases; junction bases outside the gene matches: 12. The CDR3 DNA sequence: TGTGCCAGTAGTCCCCGGGACAGGGGAATCGGTTCCCAGTACTTC. Translation: CASSPRDRGIGSQYF.

The chain couples TRBV27 to TRBJ2-7; no definite D call. The V end was cut by 3 bases, the J end by 0 bases, with 6 bases between. From germline, CDR1 is MNHEY and CDR2 SMNVEV (reference sequence). The CDR3 is made up of 13 amino acids. The CDR3 loop is CASSFRTSYEQYF. In DNA form, the CDR3 reads TGTGCCAGCAGTTTCCGGACCTCCTACGAGCAGTACTTC.

The chain carries TRBV30 and TRBJ1-6; no reliable D call. Germline V gene data show CDR1 as GTSNPN and CDR2 as SVGIG (reference sequence). V dropped 7 bases and J dropped 0 bases, with 7 bases sitting between them. The CDR3 totals 13 residues. The CDR3 bases are TGTGCCTATACACGCTCCTATAATTCACCCCTCCACTTT. Protein product: CAYTRSYNSPLHF.

Comments on this clone: A read error may account for a junction end that differs from germline. This CDR3 reads CASSPKEPQYF. CDR3 DNA: TGTGCCAGCAGTCCTAAAGAGCCCCAGTACTTC. The chain recombines TRBV2 with TRBJ2-5; no clear D gene. The germline gives CDR1 SNHLY, CDR2 FYNNEI. This CDR3 is built from 11 residues.

CDR3 loop: CASSSRPEPTYEQYF. As DNA, the CDR3 is TGCGCCAGCAGCTCCCGCCCCGAACCAACCTACGAGCAGTACTTC. The chain joins TRBV5-1 to TRBJ2-7, with D hard to call. Trimming removed 3 bases from V and 2 bases from J, with 15 bases in between. Per the germline V gene, CDR1 is SGHRS and CDR2 is YFSETQ. The CDR3 runs to 15 residues.

The chain is built from TRBV28 and TRBJ1-5; D is unresolved. This CDR3 spans 14 amino acids. Trimming left V 6 bases short and J 6 bases short, with 15 bases between. Germline V gene data show CDR1 as MDHEN and CDR2 as SYDVKM. CDR3 loop: CASSLYGGGQPQHF. The CDR3 region has the DNA TGTGCCAGCAGCCTCTACGGTGGCGGTCAGCCCCAGCATTTT.

The chain is built from TRBV19 and TRBJ2-3; TRBD2 aligns across 8 bases. CDR1 is LNHDA, CDR2 SQIVND, per germline (reference sequence). There are 14 residues in the CDR3. The junction had 9 bases not matched to a gene; V was cut back by 6 bases and J by 7 bases. DNA for the CDR3: TGTGCCAGTAGCGGGAGCGGGAGCGGGAATACGCAGTATTTT. Translation: CASSGSGSGNTQYF.

In its sample, this clone was seen once. This chain links TRBV2 with TRBJ2-2, with D possibly being TRBD1 or TRBD2 (5 bases each). Trimming shortened V by 6 bases and J by 5 bases, and 10 bases separated the two germline ends. The CDR3 has 13 amino acids. CDR1 and CDR2 from the germline V gene are SNHLY and FYNNEI. In DNA, the CDR3 is TGTGCCAGCAGGGCTGAGGGGACCGGGGAGCTGTTTTTT. It is translated as CASRAEGTGELFF.

The genes are TRBV7-3 and TRBJ2-7; 7 bases fit TRBD1. V lost 7 bases, J lost 0 bases, and 18 bases stayed unmatched. This CDR3 has 18 residues. Germline V gene sequence: CDR1 SGHTA, CDR2 FQGTGA. CDR3 protein: CASNPHNPGQESSYEQYF. As DNA, the CDR3 is TGTGCCAGCAACCCACATAACCCAGGACAGGAGAGCTCCTACGAGCAGTACTTC.

The rearrangement uses TRBV4-1 and TRBJ1-2, with a possible D match to TRBD1 (5 bases). Germline loops: CDR1 MGHRA, CDR2 YSYEKL. The CDR3 runs 16 residues. Trimming removed 2 bases at V and 0 bases at J, with 13 bases between. The CDR3 DNA follows: TGCGCCAGCAGCCAACTCTCGGGGACCACTAACTATGGCTACACCTTC. Translated, it gives CASSQLSGTTNYGYTF.

The V gene is TRBV19, the J gene TRBJ2-7; 9 bases align to TRBD2. Trimming cost V 5 bases and J 3 bases; bases outside gene matches: 11. Germline V gene data show CDR1 as LNHDA and CDR2 as SQIVND (reference sequence). The CDR3 sequence is 16 residues long. CDR3 in amino acids: CASSRGLTSGYYEQYF. The DNA of the CDR3 is TGTGCCAGTAGTCGAGGGTTGACTAGCGGTTACTACGAGCAGTACTTC.

The chain combines TRBV18 with TRBJ2-1; D is uncertain. Trimming left V 2 bases short and J 4 bases short, with 9 bases between. From germline, CDR1 is KGHSH and CDR2 LQKENI. CDR3 length: 14 amino acids. CDR3 in amino acids: CASSPARKYNEQFF. CDR3 coding DNA: TGTGCCAGCTCACCAGCCAGGAAGTACAATGAGCAGTTCTTC.

The chain joins TRBV2 to TRBJ2-2; 10 bases line up with TRBD1. After removal of 0 bases from V and 6 bases from J, the junction contained 4 bases not matched to a gene. The CDR3 is 16 amino acids. The V gene's germline CDR1 is SNHLY and CDR2 FYNNEI. The CDR3 sequence: CASSEAEGTGAGELFF. The CDR3 DNA reads TGTGCCAGCAGTGAAGCCGAAGGGACAGGGGCCGGGGAGCTGTTTTTT. Full variable domain (rest looked up from reference TRBV2 and TRBJ2-2): EPEVTQTPSHQVTQMGQEVILRCVPISNHLYFYWYRQILGQKVEFLVSFYNNEISEKSEIFDDQFSVERPDGSNFTLKIRSTKLEDSAMYFCASSEAEGTGAGELFFGEGSRLTVL.

The rearrangement uses TRBV18 and TRBJ2-7; D unclear. Between the trimmed V and J ends, which lost 3 bases and 2 bases, there was a span of 8 bases. Per the germline V gene, CDR1 is KGHSH and CDR2 is LQKENI. The CDR3 runs 13 residues. CDR3 sequence (DNA): TGTGCCAGCTCACCGGACGGTACCTACGAGCAGTACTTC. It is translated as CASSPDGTYEQYF.

The V and J genes are TRBV19 and TRBJ2-1, with unresolved D. From germline, CDR1 is LNHDA and CDR2 SQIVND (reference sequence). The CDR3 length is 13 residues. The ends were cut back, 7 bases at V and 4 bases at J, with 11 bases in the middle. CDR3 residues: CASNDEGYNEQFF. DNA of the CDR3: TGTGCCAGTAACGACGAAGGATACAATGAGCAGTTCTTC.

The chain combines TRBV28 with TRBJ2-5; perhaps TRBD2 as D (6 bases). The DNA end is more similar to TRBJ2-7, so the J call may be wrong. The length of the CDR3 is 15 residues. Germline V gene data show CDR1 as MDHEN and CDR2 as SYDVKM. The CDR3 bases are TGTGCCAGCAGTACAAAGCGGGCCCTAACCTACGAGCAGTACTTC. This gives the protein CASSTKRALTYEQYF.

The chain has TRBV7-3 and TRBJ2-3, with D tentatively TRBD2 (6 bases). V lost 3 bases to trimming and J lost 10 bases, with 11 bases between them. Germline V lookup: CDR1 SGHTA, CDR2 FQGTGA. CDR3 size: 12 residues. The CDR3 spells CASSFGGDSQYF. The CDR3 DNA is TGTGCCAGCAGCTTCGGGGGAGACTCGCAGTATTTT.

J is TRBJ2-3 and V is TRBV7-9; 8 nucleotides line up with TRBD2. The CDR3 extends over 15 amino acids. Trimming cost V 3 bases and J 5 bases; bases outside gene matches: 7. CDR1 is SEHNR, CDR2 FQNEAQ, per germline (reference sequence). CDR3 sequence: CASSFGAGEGDTQYF. CDR3 DNA: TGTGCCAGCAGCTTTGGAGCGGGAGAAGGAGATACGCAGTATTTT.

The V and J genes are TRBV28 and TRBJ2-1, with D perhaps TRBD2 (6 bases). In germline, CDR1 is MDHEN, CDR2 SYDVKM. Trimming cost V 5 bases and J 3 bases, with 8 bases left between them. This CDR3 is 13 amino acids long. This chain's CDR3 is CASSPGGYNEQFF. Written as DNA, the CDR3 is TGTGCCAGCAGTCCCGGGGGCTACAATGAGCAGTTCTTC.